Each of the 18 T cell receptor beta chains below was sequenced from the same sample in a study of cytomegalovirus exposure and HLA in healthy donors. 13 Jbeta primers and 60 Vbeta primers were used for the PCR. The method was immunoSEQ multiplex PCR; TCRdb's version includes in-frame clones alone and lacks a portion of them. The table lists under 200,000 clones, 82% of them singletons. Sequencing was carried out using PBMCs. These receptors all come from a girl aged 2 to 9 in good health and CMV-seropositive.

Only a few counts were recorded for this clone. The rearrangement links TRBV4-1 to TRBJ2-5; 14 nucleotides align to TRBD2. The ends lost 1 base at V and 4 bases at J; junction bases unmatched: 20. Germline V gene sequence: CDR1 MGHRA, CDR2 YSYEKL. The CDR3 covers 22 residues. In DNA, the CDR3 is TGCGCCAGCAGCCAAGGGATTTGGACTAGCGGGAGGACGAGGTCTGAGCGAGAGACCCAGTACTTC. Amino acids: CASSQGIWTSGRTRSERETQYF.

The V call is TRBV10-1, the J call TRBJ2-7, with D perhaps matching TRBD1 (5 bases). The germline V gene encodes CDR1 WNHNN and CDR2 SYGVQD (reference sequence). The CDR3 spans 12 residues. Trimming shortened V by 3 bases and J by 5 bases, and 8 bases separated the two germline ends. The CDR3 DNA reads TGCGCCAGCAGTGAAACCAGGGACGAGCAGTACTTC. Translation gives CASSETRDEQYF.

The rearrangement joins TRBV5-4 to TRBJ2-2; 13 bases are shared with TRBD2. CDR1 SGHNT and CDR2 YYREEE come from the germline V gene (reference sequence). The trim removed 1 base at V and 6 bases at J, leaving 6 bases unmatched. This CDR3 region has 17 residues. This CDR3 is CASSLSLAGGPAGELFF. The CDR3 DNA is TGTGCCAGCAGCTTGTCACTAGCGGGAGGGCCGGCCGGGGAGCTGTTTTTT.

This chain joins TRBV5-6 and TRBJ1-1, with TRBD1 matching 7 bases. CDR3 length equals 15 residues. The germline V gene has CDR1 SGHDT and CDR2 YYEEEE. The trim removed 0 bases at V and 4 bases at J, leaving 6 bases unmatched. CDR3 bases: TGTGCCAGCAGCTTGGCGGCAGGGGGTCCCACTGAAGCTTTCTTT. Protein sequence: CASSLAAGGPTEAFF.

CDR3 residues: CASPTSGRVETQYF. In nucleotides, the CDR3 is TGCGCCAGCCCGACTAGCGGGAGGGTAGAGACCCAGTACTTC. This chain connects TRBV10-1 to TRBJ2-5; TRBD2 agrees at 14 bases. Germline CDR1 WNHNN, CDR2 SYGVQD (reference sequence). V lost 8 bases, J lost 4 bases, and 3 bases stayed unmatched. The CDR3 extends over 14 amino acids.

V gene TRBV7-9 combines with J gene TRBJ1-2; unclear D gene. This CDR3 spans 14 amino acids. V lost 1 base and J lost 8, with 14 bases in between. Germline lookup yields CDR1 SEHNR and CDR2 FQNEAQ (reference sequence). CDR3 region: CASSLETGFRGYTF. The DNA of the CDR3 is TGTGCCAGCAGCTTAGAGACGGGTTTTAGGGGCTACACCTTC.

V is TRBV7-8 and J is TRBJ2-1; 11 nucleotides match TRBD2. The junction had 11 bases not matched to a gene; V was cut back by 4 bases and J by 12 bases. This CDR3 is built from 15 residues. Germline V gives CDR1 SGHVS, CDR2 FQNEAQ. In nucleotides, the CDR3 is TGTGCCAGCAGCTCCCGACTAGCGGGGAAGGGAGGGCAGTTCTTC. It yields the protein CASSSRLAGKGGQFF.

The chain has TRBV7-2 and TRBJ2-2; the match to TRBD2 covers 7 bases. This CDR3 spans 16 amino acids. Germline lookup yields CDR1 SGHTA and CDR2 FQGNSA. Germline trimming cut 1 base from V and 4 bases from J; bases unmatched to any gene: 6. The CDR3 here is CASSLEAGDGTGELFF. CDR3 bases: TGTGCCAGCAGCTTAGAGGCGGGAGATGGCACCGGGGAGCTGTTTTTT.

CDR3 nucleotide sequence: TGTGCCAGCAGTGAAGGGAGAAGGATAACCGGGGAGCTGTTTTTT. Translated: CASSEGRRITGELFF. This chain links TRBV2 with TRBJ2-2, with D uncertain. CDR1 and CDR2 (germline): SNHLY, FYNNEI. V gave up 1 base and J gave up 5 bases, with 11 bases separating them. The CDR3 runs to 15 residues.

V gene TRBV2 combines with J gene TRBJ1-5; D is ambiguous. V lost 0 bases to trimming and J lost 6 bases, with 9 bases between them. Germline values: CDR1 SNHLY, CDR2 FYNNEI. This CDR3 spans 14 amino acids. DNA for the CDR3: TGTGCCAGCAGTGAAGCGAGGGAACCTCAGCCCCAGCATTTT. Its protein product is CASSEAREPQPQHF.

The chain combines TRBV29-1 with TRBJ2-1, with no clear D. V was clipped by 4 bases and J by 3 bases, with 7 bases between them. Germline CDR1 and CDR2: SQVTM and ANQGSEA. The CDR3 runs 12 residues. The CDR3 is CSVVYRYNEQFF. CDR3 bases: TGCAGCGTTGTATATCGCTACAATGAGCAGTTCTTC.

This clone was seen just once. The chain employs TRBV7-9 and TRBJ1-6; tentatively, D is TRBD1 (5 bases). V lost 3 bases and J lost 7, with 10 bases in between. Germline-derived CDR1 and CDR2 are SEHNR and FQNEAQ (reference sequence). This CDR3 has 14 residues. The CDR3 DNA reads TGTGCCAGCAGCTTTAGGGGTGGCAATTCACCCCTCCACTTT. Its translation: CASSFRGGNSPLHF.

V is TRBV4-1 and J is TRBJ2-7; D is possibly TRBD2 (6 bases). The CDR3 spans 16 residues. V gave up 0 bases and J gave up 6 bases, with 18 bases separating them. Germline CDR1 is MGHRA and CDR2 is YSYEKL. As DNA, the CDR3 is TGCGCCAGCAGCCAAGATTCTAGCGATAACGTATTCGAGCAGTACTTC. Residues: CASSQDSSDNVFEQYF.

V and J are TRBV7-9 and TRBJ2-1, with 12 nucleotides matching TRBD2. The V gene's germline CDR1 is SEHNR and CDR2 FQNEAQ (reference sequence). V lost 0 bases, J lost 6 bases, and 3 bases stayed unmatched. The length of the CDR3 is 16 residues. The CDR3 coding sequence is TGTGCCAGCAGCTTAGCCGGGACTAGCGGGCTCAATGAGCAGTTCTTC. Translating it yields CASSLAGTSGLNEQFF.

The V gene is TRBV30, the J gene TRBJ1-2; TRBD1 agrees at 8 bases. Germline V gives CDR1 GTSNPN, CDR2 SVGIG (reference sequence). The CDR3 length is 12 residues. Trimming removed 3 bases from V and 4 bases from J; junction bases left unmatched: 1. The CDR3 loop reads CAWRQGGYGYTF. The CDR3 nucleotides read TGTGCCTGGAGACAGGGGGGCTATGGCTACACCTTC.

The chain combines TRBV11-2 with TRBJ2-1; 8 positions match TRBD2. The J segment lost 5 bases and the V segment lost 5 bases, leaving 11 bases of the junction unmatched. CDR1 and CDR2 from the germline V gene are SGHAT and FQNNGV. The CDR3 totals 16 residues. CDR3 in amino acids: CASSPPGGGRNNEQFF. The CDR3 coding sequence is TGTGCCAGCAGCCCCCCCGGCGGGGGGCGGAACAATGAGCAGTTCTTC.

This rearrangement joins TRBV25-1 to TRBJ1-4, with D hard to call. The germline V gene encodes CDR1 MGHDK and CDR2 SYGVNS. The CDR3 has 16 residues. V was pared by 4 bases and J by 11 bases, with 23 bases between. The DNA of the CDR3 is TGTGCCAGCAGTGCGACCCAAGACCCGCTAGGGAGGAAACTGTTTTTT. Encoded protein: CASSATQDPLGRKLFF. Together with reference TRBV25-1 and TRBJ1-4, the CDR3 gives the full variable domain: EADIYQTPRYLVIGTGKKITLECSQTMGHDKMYWYQQDPGMELHLIHYSYGVNSTEKGDLSSESTVSRIRTEHFPLTLESARPSHTSQYLCASSATQDPLGRKLFFGSGTQLSVL.

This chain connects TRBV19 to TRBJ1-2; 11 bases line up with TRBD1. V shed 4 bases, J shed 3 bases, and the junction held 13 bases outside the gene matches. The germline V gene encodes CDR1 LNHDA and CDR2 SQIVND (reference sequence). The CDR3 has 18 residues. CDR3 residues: CASSTTAPGQGVDYGYTF. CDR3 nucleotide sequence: TGTGCCAGTAGTACGACTGCCCCGGGACAGGGGGTTGACTATGGCTACACCTTC. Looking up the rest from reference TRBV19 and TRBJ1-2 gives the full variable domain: DGGITQSPKYLFRKEGQNVTLSCEQNLNHDAMYWYRQDPGQGLRLIYYSQIVNDFQKGDIAEGYSVSREKKESFPLTVTSAQKNPTAFYLCASSTTAPGQGVDYGYTFGSGTRLTVV.